Given below is one T cell receptor (beta chain) in context. This clone's antigen is unknown. No quality values exist for individual bases; no much larger clone is one base distant. The data are from a study of cytomegalovirus exposure and HLA in healthy donors (dated by TCRdb to the late 2010s). General notes on the study: According to an earlier analysis of a few hundred of the donors, 150 million to 200 million T cells yielded some 120 million unique TCR beta sequences and 276 Gb of sequence data. An early release that covered about 600 HLA-typed donors contained approximately 300 gigabases of sequencing data and roughly 84 million unique TCR sequences. Of the roughly 400 genotyped donors, over 65% fell in the genetic ancestry cluster associated with self-reported Caucasian donors. The study aimed to test whether signatures of past pathogen exposure could be identified by cataloging public T cell receptors. The study used immunosequencing to profile the T cell repertoires of approximately 630 subjects and linked those repertoires to cytomegalovirus serostatus. Besides the first cohort of some 670 subjects, a separate validation cohort made up of some 110 different subjects was used. The study combined high-throughput TCR immunosequencing, statistical association of individual TCRs with disease status, and machine learning to predict cytomegalovirus infection status. To study patterns of TCR occurrence, a later analysis re-analyzed previously published TCR beta repertoires from 700 or so donors and added high-resolution HLA genotyping. Rather than drawing on any new phenotypic data, the later analysis identified candidate immune exposures from TCR beta sequences and the way those sequences occurred across donors. An earlier analysis of some 500 of the donors used high-throughput TCR beta sequencing to judge whether each TCR beta V gene segment behaved as functional or pseudogenic. Donor age, sex, ethnicity and CMV serostatus were collected together with the repertoire data. A later genetic analysis used genome-wide SNP genotypes for 398 of the 666 donors, treating that subset as a discovery cohort. Every repertoire in the discovery cohort had been generated on one and the same sequencing platform. Both class I and class II loci were covered by HLA typing, at four-digit resolution. Typing coverage differed by locus: A, B, C, DRB1 and DQB1 were typed in roughly 620-640 donors, DQA1 in roughly 500, DPA1 in 600 to 610, and DPB1 in roughly 450. Roughly 5 DR-DQ haplotypes were treated as single units for association and clustering because of strong linkage in the cohort. Among about 400 genotyped donors of the cohort, an average of around 250,000 unique TCR beta nucleotide sequences was sequenced per donor, of which about 19% were non-productive. Study-wide conclusions, independent of this receptor: A later genetic analysis associated a missense DCLRE1C variant with V-gene and J-gene trimming of TCR beta chains, and an independent cohort replicated the association. The presence/absence analyses assumed that sequencing depth was roughly uniform across donors, and that assumption may not be true. Most TCR sequences were seen in very few donors, while some public TCRs were found in many individuals. Specific HLA alleles were associated with 16,951 TCR beta sequences at a false discovery rate of 0.05 in a later analysis. A later analysis found that HLA-associated TCR beta chains were more clonally expanded and had lower generation probabilities than equally common non-associated chains. Some IMGT-functional V segments, including TRBV6-2 and TRBV6-3, could not be told apart with the 87-base-pair reads, so those segments were excluded. Compared with the approximately 600-donor mean, donors in an Asian-associated ancestry cluster had fewer N-insertions in productive TCRs, according to a later genetic analysis. Strong co-occurrence of HLA alleles, especially DR and DQ, made assigning TCR associations to individual alleles difficult. In this cohort, only TCR beta chains were sequenced, and detectable features were limited by the absence of alpha or paired-chain data. A few of the identified cytomegalovirus-associated TCR beta chains were confirmed in vitro to be specific for cytomegalovirus antigens. In a later analysis, TCR association rates were found to vary across HLA loci, with the most associated TCRs seen for DRB1 alleles and the fewest for HLA-C alleles. The authors suggested that the approach could potentially be generalized to other disease states and immunological phenotypes. The study gave a list of about 170 TCR beta chains associated with cytomegalovirus. In a later analysis, several top co-occurrence clusters were reported to appear linked to parvovirus B19, influenza, CMV and Epstein-Barr virus. A later analysis found that most CMV-associated TCR beta chains appeared HLA-restricted, with HLA associations seemingly driven largely by CMV exposure. Cytomegalovirus status was reported to be diagnosed by the classifier with high specificity and sensitivity in both the original and validation cohorts. A further reported finding was that TCR beta sequences accurately predicted the HLA-A and HLA-B alleles for most subjects in the first cohort. In an earlier analysis of some 640 of the donors, most TCR beta V segments were observed in productive rearrangements about 90% or about 30% of the time, broadly matching IMGT annotations. Linkage disequilibrium might explain the correlated functional status among segregating V segments, but an unknown experimental factor could not be excluded. CMV serostatus was the only immune exposure information available for the cohort. Because counts were too low, roughly 16 rarely observed V segments, including chromosome 9 orphons, were left out of the earlier analysis of a few hundred of the donors. A group of highly shared sequence variants was considered likely to be a technical artifact of the sequencing pipeline. Because some donors lacked HLA typing at each locus, the association tests relied only on the typed subset.

The cysteine opens and the phenylalanine closes a CDR3 of 15 amino acids. Just the 45-base CDR3 DNA is kept, in frame starting at base 1. Looking up the germline V gene yields CDR1 LGHNA and CDR2 YSLEER. The junction carries 15 bases between V and J, which are trimmed by 1 base and 6 bases respectively. The cohort consisted of more than 650 healthy bone marrow donors. All cohort members were sampled while nominally healthy, although unrecorded immune exposures were likely present. The donor tested CMV seropositive, placing the donor among the approximately 290 seropositive members of the cohort. A peripheral blood sample was provided by each donor, and peripheral blood mononuclear cells were used for TCR beta sequencing. The Qiagen DNeasy Blood Extraction Kit was used to extract genomic DNA from the blood cell samples. Receptors were amplified or captured by the immunoSEQ multiplex PCR assay. The multiplex PCR relied on a mix of 60 forward primers for TCR Vbeta segments and 13 reverse primers for TCR Jbeta segments. The CDR3 region of rearranged TCR beta genes was amplified from genomic DNA with a multiplex PCR assay. The Illumina HiSeq System was used to sequence the amplified TCR beta libraries as 87-base-pair reads. The authors' pipeline ran thus. A later analysis counted 65 million to 90 million unique TCR beta chains across the 670 or so repertoires, and some 11 million of these chains were shared by at least two donors. Raw reads were error-corrected and collapsed into unique sequences with a nearest-neighbor algorithm that merged closely related sequences to remove PCR and sequencing errors. CDR3 sequences were aligned to IMGT reference sequences to assign V, D and J gene segments. For a sequence to be retained, a match of at least six nucleotides to both a V gene segment and a J gene segment was required. Rearrangements were called productive when the CDR3 lacked stop codons and stayed in frame with V and J; all others were non-productive. CDR3 was defined according to IMGT convention as the region running from the second conserved V-encoded cysteine to the conserved J-encoded phenylalanine. The earlier analysis of 550 to 650 of the donors excluded any sequence lacking an unambiguous match to a single V gene segment. In an earlier analysis of around 600 of the donors, V segments were called functional above 56.7% productive rearrangements and were called segregating when the between-donor standard deviation exceeded 5%. A statistical classification framework was developed to diagnose cytomegalovirus status using the catalog of TCR beta chain sequences. V and J gene assignment, in a later analysis, came from comparing TCR nucleotide sequences with IMGT/GENE-DB human TR gene sequences. A later analysis assigned CDR3 sequences and most-parsimonious VDJ recombination scenarios with the TCRdist pipeline. A later analysis defined each TCR beta chain by its CDR3 amino acid sequence plus V-gene family, and excluded reads lacking a unique V-gene family. A later analysis removed 450 to 600 highly shared, low-generation-probability nucleotide sequences to deal with suspected cross-contamination and a sequencing artifact. In a later analysis, a clonal expansion index was calculated for each public chain from normalized within-repertoire ranks of inferred template counts. In a later analysis, generation probabilities were computed using a VDJ recombination model fitted to out-of-frame rearrangements, and the results were checked against IGoR. Hypergeometric tests were used in a later analysis to score TCR-TCR, TCR-HLA and TCR-CMV co-occurrence, with a repertoire-size bias correction applied to the TCR pairs. To estimate false discovery rates, a later analysis permuted the HLA or CMV assignments 20 times. In a later analysis, co-occurring TCRs were grouped with DBSCAN, and TCRdist sequence similarity was added when clustering was performed within HLA-allele-positive subsets. Repertoires with fewer than 30,000 or more than 120,000 public chains, plus five repertoires with anomalous nucleotide sharing, were excluded from co-occurrence clustering. Sourced from immuneACCESS, this table was stored by TCRdb with only in-frame sequences that have V and J called. A share of the clones is absent; for the studies checked, an unresolved V gene accounts for under half, and the remainder has no known explanation. V, J and clone size are those of that table, while D and trimming were read from the DNA. This sample gives roughly 120,000 clones in total; 74% of them show up just once. The ten largest clones take up roughly 4.1% of the sample.

The sequence joins TRBV4-3 to TRBJ1-2; the D gene assignment is ambiguous. Material: PBMCs. This clonotype was sampled from a woman aged 50 to 60 in good health and CMV-seropositive. The nucleotide sequence reads as follows: TGCGCCAGCAGCCAAGTTTCCACACCGGCGGATGGCTACACCTTC. Translated, this is CASSQVSTPADGYTF.